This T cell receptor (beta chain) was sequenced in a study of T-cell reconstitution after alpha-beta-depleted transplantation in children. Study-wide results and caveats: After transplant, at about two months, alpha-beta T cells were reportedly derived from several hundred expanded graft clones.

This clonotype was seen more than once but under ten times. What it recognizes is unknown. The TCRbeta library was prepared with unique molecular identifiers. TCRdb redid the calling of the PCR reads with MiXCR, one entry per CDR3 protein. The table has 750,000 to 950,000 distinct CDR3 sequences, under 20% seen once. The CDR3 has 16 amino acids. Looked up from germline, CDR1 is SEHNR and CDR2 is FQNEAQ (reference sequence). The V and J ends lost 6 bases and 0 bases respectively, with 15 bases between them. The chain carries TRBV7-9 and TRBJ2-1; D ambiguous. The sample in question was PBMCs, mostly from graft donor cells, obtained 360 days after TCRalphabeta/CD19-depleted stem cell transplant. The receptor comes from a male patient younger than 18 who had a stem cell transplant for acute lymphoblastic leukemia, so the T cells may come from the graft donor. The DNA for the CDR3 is TGTGCCAGCAGTTGCCATCTCTTTAGCTCCTACAATGAGCAGTTCTTC. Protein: CASSCHLFSSYNEQFF. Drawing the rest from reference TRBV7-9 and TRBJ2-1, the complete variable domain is DTGVSQNPRHKITKRGQNVTFRCDPISEHNRLYWYRQTLGQGPEFLTYFQNEAQLEKSRLLSDRFSAERPKGSFSTLEIQRTEQGDSAMYLCASSCHLFSSYNEQFFGPGTRLTVL.